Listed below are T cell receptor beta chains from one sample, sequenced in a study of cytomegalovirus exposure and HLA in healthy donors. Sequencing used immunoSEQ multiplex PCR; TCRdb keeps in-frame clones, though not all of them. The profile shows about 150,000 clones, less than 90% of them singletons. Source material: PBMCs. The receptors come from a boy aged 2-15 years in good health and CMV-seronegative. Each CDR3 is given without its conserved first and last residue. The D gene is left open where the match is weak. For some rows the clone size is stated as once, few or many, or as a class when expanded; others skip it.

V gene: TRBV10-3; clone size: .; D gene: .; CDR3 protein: AISAGIEGNEQF
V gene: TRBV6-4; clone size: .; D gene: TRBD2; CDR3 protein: ASSDEAGGYNEQF
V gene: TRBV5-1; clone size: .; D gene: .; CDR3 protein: ASSGQSNTEAF
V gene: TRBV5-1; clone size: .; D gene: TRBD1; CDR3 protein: ASSSGTGDGYT
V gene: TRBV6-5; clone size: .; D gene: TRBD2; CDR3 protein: ASSYQREGNEQF
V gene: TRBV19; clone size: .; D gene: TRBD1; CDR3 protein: ASKGDSMNTEAF
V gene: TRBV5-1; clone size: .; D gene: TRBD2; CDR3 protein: ASSQGLAGSYEQY
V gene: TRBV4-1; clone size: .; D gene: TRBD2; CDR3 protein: ASRPPGGGNEQF
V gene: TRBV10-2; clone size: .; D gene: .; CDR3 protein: ASSGGGEYEQY
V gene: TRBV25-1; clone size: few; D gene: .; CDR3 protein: ASSEGRGLEAF
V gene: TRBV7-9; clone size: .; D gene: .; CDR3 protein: ASSPQEGNSPLH
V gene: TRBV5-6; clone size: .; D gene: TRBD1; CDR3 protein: ASSSKTGSITDTQY
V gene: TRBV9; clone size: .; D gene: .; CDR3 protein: ASSVAGYTGELF
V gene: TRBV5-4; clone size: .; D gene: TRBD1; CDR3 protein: ASSFRGGNTEAF
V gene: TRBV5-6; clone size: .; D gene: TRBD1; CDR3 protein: ASSFWAAGGNGYT
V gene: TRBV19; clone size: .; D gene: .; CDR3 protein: ASTTRESTEAF
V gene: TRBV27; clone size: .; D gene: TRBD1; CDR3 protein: ASSLQGANNEQF
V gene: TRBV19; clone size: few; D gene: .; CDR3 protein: ASSNQGLSNQPQH
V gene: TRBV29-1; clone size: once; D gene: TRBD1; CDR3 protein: SVVDRAWEYEQY
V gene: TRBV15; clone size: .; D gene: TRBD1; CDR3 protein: ATSRDLIEGGRSYEQY
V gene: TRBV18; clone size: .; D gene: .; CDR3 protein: ASSPTTINYGYT
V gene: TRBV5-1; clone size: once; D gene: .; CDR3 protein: ASSLVSGGSYEQY